This TCR beta chain derives from a study of OX40 agonist ivuxolimab in advanced cancers. Study overall: Dose-escalation patients' cancers were hepatocellular carcinoma, melanoma, renal cell or head and neck cancer.

Regarding the study as a whole: Normalized expansion of T-cell clones was also low for some nonresponders.

This CDR3 spans 13 amino acids. V shed 6 bases, J shed 3 bases, and the junction held 5 bases outside the gene matches. Looked up from germline, CDR1 is SEHNR and CDR2 is FQNEAQ (reference sequence). Assay: immunoSEQ multiplex PCR; the TCRdb copy retains only in-frame clones and omits some. Found here are over 45,000 clones, around 75% of them singletons; the top ten hold approximately 1.1%. Regarding this clone: The antigen is unknown.

This chain joins TRBV7-9 and TRBJ2-7; 7 bases match TRBD1. The sequences come from CD4+ or CD8+ T cells sorted from blood, collected in a trial of the OX40 agonist ivuxolimab. The sequence was obtained from an adult with an advanced solid tumor such as melanoma, head and neck, liver or kidney cancer. CDR3 region: CASRRQGGYEQYF. The CDR3 bases are TGTGCCAGCAGGAGACAGGGTGGCTACGAGCAGTACTTC.